Presented here are 7 T cell receptor beta chains from one specimen sequenced in a study of blood T cell repertoires in COVID-19. Only in-frame clones appear in the TCRdb table, and some are missing; sequencing was by immunoSEQ multiplex PCR. This table holds 150,000 or so clones, over 80% found once. Sequenced: peripheral blood. All receptors come from an older woman with acute or convalescent COVID-19.

This clone came up once. The V call is TRBV7-3, the J call TRBJ2-1; 11 positions agree with TRBD2. Germline V CDR1 and CDR2: SGHTA, FQGTGA. The CDR3 is made up of 15 amino acids. With V trimmed by 5 bases and J by 4 bases, 4 bases remained unmatched. CDR3 sequence: CASSHGTSGYNEQFF. The CDR3 nucleotides are TGTGCCAGCAGCCACGGGACTAGCGGATACAATGAGCAGTTCTTC.

This chain uses TRBV24-1 with TRBJ2-7, with TRBD1 matching over 8 bases. Trimming removed 3 bases from V and 5 bases from J; junction bases left unmatched: 5. CDR1 is KGHDR and CDR2 is SFDVKD in the germline V gene. The CDR3 is 14 amino acids. The CDR3 protein is CATSDPGTGHEQYF. Here the CDR3 DNA reads TGTGCCACCAGTGATCCCGGGACAGGACACGAGCAGTACTTC.

Only a few counts were recorded for this clone. This rearrangement joins TRBV19 to TRBJ1-3, with TRBD1 identical over 7 bases. With V trimmed by 0 bases and J by 4 bases, 12 bases remained unmatched. The CDR3 has 18 amino acids. Germline V gene sequence: CDR1 LNHDA, CDR2 SQIVND (reference sequence). CDR3: CASSIEGRQGFVGNTIYF. DNA of the CDR3: TGTGCCAGTAGTATAGAGGGGAGACAGGGCTTCGTCGGAAACACCATATATTTT.

The chain uses TRBV6-5 and TRBJ2-5; 7 bases line up with TRBD1. Germline CDR1 and CDR2: MNHEY and SVGAGI. Germline trimming cut 7 bases from V and 0 bases from J; bases unmatched to any gene: 5. The CDR3 has 14 amino acids. CDR3 sequence reads: CASTLTGYQETQYF. The CDR3 DNA follows: TGTGCCAGCACCCTGACAGGGTACCAAGAGACCCAGTACTTC.

This chain connects TRBV5-1 to TRBJ2-2; 9 positions agree with TRBD2. Germline CDR1 SGHRS, CDR2 YFSETQ. The CDR3 covers 16 residues. V was clipped by 2 bases and J by 4 bases; unmatched bases: 6. CDR3 nucleotide sequence: TGCGCCAGCAGCTTAGGAAGCGGGGGGCCCACCGGGGAGCTGTTTTTT. This sequence encodes CASSLGSGGPTGELFF.

The rearrangement links TRBV5-4 to TRBJ1-1; D unresolved. Between the trimmed V and J ends, which lost 4 bases and 11 bases, there was a span of 15 bases. The CDR3 spans 12 residues. Germline V gene data show CDR1 as SGHNT and CDR2 as YYREEE (reference sequence). CDR3 sequence reads: CASSASGFEAFF. DNA for the CDR3: TGTGCCAGCAGCGCTTCGGGATTTGAGGCTTTCTTT.

This clone occurred a few times. The J gene is TRBJ1-2, the V gene TRBV4-3; D gene ambiguous. Germline V CDR1 and CDR2: LGHNA, YSLEER. Trimming left V 1 base short and J 2 bases short, with 5 bases between. CDR3 size: 13 residues. CDR3 sequence: CASSQVVNYGYTF. The CDR3 DNA reads as TGCGCCAGCAGCCAAGTCGTGAACTATGGCTACACCTTC.